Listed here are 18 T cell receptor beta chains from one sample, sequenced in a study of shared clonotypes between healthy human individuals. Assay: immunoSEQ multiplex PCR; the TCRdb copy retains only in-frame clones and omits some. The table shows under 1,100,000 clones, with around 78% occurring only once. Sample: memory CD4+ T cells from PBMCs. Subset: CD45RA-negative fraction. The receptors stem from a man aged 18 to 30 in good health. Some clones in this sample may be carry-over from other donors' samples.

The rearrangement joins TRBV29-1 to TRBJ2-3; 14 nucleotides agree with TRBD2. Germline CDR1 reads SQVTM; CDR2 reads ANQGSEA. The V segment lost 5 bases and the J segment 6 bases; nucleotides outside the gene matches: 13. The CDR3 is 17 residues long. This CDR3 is CSVSRRLAGGPGDTQYF. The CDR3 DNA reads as TGCAGCGTTTCAAGAAGACTAGCGGGAGGGCCAGGGGATACGCAGTATTTT.

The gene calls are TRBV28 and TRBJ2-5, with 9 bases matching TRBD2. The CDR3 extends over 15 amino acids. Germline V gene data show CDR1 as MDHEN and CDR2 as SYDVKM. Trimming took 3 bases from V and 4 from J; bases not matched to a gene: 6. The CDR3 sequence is CASSFSGRDSETQYF. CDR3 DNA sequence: TGTGCCAGCAGTTTTAGCGGGAGAGATTCAGAGACCCAGTACTTC.

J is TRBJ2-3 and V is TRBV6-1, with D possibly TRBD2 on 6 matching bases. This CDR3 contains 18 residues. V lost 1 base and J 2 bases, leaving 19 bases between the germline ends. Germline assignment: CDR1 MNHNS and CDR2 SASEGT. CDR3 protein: CASSEGFARGYFTDTQYF. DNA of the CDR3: TGTGCCAGCAGTGAAGGGTTCGCCCGGGGGTACTTCACAGATACGCAGTATTTT.

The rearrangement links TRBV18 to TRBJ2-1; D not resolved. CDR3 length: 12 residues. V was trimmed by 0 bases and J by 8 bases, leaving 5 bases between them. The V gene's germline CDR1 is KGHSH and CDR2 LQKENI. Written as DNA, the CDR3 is TGTGCCAGCTCACCACCATACTATGAGCAGTTCTTC. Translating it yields CASSPPYYEQFF.

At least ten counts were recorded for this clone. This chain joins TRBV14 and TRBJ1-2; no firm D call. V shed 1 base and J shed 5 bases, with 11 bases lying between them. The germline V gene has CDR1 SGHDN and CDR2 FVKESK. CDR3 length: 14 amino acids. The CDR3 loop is CASSQGGSPYGYTF. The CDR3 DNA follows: TGTGCCAGCAGCCAAGGAGGCAGCCCATATGGCTACACCTTC.

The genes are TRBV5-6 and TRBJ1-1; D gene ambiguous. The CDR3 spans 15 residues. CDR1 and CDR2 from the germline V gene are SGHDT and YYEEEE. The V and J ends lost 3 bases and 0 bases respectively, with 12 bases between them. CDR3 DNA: TGTGCCAGCAGCTCCGTCCTTGTATTGAACACTGAAGCTTTCTTT. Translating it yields CASSSVLVLNTEAFF.

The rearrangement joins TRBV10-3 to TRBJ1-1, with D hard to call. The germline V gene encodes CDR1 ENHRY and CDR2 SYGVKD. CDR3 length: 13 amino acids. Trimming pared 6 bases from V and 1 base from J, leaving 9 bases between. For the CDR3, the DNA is TGTGCCATCAGGCTGGACCAGAACACTGAAGCTTTCTTT. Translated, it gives CAIRLDQNTEAFF.

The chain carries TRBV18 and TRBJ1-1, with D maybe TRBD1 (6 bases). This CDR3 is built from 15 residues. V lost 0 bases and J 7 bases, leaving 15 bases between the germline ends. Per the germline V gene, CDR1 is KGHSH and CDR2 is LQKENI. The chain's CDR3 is CASSPPRRTDNEAFF. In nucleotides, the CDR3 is TGTGCCAGCTCACCACCTCGGCGGACAGATAATGAAGCTTTCTTT.

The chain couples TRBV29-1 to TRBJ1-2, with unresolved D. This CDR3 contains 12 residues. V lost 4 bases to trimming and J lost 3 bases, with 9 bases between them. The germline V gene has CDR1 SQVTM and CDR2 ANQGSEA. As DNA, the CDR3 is TGCAGCGTTGTCCCAAGTGACTATGGCTACACCTTC. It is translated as CSVVPSDYGYTF. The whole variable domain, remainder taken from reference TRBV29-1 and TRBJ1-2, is SAVISQKPSRDICQRGTSLTIQCQVDSQVTMMFWYRQQPGQSLTLIATANQGSEATYESGFVIDKFPISRPNLTFSTLTVSNMSPEDSSIYLCSVVPSDYGYTFGSGTRLTVV.

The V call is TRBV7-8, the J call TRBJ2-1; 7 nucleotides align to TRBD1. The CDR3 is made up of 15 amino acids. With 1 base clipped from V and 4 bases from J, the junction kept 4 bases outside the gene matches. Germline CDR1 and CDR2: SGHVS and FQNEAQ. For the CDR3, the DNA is TGTGCCAGCAGCTTAGTTAACAGGGGATACAATGAGCAGTTCTTC. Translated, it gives CASSLVNRGYNEQFF.

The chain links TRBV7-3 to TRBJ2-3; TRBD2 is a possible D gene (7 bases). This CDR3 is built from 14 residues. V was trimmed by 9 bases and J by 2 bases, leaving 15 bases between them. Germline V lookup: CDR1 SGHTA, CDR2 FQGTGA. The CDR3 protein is CASGGGGFTDTQYF. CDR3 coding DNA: TGTGCCAGTGGAGGGGGAGGGTTCACAGATACGCAGTATTTT. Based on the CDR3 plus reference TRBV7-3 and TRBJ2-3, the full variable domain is GAGVSQTPSNKVTEKGKYVELRCDPISGHTALYWYRQSLGQGPEFLIYFQGTGAADDSGLPNDRFFAVRPEGSVSTLKIQRTERGDSAVYLCASGGGGFTDTQYFGPGTRLTVL.

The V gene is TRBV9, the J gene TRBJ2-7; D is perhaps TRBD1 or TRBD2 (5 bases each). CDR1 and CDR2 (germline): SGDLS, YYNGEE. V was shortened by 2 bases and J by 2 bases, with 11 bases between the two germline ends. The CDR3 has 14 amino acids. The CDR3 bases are TGTGCCAGCAGCGTCGGGGACGGTCCCTACGAGCAGTACTTC. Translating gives CASSVGDGPYEQYF.

The CDR3 coding sequence is TGTGCCAGCAATGGGGCCGGGGAGCTGTTTTTT. Its translation: CASNGAGELFF. The chain combines TRBV28 with TRBJ2-2; D not certain. Trimming left V 7 bases short and J 6 bases short, with 6 bases between. Per the germline V gene, CDR1 is MDHEN and CDR2 is SYDVKM. This CDR3 is 11 amino acids long.

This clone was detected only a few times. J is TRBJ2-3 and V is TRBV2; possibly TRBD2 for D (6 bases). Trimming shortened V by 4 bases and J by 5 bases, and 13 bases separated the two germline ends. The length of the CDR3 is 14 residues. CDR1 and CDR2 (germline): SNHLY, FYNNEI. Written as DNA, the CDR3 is TGTGCCAGCAGTGTCGGGGGTAGGGGAGATACGCAGTATTTT. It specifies CASSVGGRGDTQYF.

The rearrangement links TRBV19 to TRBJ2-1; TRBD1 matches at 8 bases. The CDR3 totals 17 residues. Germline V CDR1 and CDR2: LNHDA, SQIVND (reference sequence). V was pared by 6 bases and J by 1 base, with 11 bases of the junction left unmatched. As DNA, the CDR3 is TGTGCCAGTAGCCGGTCGGACAGGGCTGGTTCCTACAATGAGCAGTTCTTC. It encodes CASSRSDRAGSYNEQFF.

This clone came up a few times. The CDR3 coding sequence is TGTGCCAGCAGCCCCGACAAACGTCACTACGAGCAGTACTTC. Its protein is CASSPDKRHYEQYF. The chain combines TRBV7-8 with TRBJ2-7, with D unresolved. In germline, CDR1 is SGHVS, CDR2 FQNEAQ. Trimming took off 5 bases at V and 3 bases at J, with 14 bases between the two ends. The CDR3 covers 14 residues. The variable domain in full, completed from reference TRBV7-8 and TRBJ2-7, reads GAGVSQSPRYKVAKRGQDVALRCDPISGHVSLFWYQQALGQGPEFLTYFQNEAQLDKSGLPSDRFFAERPEGSVSTLKIQRTQQEDSAVYLCASSPDKRHYEQYFGPGTRLTVT.

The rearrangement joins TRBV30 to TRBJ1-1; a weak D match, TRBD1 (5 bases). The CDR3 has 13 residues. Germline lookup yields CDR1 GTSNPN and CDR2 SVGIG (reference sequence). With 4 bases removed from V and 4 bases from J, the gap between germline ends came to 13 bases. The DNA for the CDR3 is TGTGCCTGGATTTCGGGGGAGGTCACTGAAGCTTTCTTT. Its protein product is CAWISGEVTEAFF.

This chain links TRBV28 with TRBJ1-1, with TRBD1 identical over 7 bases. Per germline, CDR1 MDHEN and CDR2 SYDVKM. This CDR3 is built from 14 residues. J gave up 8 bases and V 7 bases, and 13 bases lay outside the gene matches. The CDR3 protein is CASTLLQQGPEAFF. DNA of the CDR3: TGTGCCAGCACCCTCCTCCAACAGGGGCCCGAAGCTTTCTTT.